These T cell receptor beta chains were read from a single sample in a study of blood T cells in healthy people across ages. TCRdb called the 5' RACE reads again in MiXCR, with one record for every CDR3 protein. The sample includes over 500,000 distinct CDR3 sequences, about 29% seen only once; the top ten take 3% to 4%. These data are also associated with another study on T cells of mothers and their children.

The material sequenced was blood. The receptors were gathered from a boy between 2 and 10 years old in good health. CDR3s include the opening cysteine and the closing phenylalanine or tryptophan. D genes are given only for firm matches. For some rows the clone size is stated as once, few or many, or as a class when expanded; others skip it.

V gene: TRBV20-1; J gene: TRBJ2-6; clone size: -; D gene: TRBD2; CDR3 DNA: TGCAGGGTACTAGCGGGAGTGCCCTTAAGCTCTGGGGCCAACGTCCTGACTTTC; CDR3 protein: CRVLAGVPLSSGANVLTF
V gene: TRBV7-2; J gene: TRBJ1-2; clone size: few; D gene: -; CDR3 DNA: TGTGCCAGCAGCTTAGTCGTCAACTATGGCTACACCTTC; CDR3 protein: CASSLVVNYGYTF
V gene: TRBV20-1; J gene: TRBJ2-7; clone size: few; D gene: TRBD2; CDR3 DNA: TGCAGTGCTAGATCCGGGACTAGCGGGTACGAGCAGTACTTC; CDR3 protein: CSARSGTSGYEQYF
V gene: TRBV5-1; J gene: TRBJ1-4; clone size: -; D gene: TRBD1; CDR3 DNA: TGCGCCAGCAGCTTGAGACAGGGGCCCGAAAATGAAAAACTGTTTTTT; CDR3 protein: CASSLRQGPENEKLFF
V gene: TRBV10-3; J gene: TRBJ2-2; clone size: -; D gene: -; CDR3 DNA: TGTGCCATCCGTCGACTGAACACCGGGGAGCTGTTTTTT; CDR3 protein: CAIRRLNTGELFF
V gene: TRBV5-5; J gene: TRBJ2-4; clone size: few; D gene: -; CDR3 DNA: TGTGCCAGCACCTACGACAGATCAAAAAACATTCAGTACTTC; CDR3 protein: CASTYDRSKNIQYF
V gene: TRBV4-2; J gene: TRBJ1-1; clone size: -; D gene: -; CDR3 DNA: TGTGCCAGCAGCCATGGGGCCTCAAAGGGAGCGAACACTGAAGCTTTCTTT; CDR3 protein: CASSHGASKGANTEAFF
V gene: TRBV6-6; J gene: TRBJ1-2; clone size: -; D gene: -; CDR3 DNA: TGTGCCAGCAGTCACAGGGTCAGGTCCTATGGCTACACCTTC; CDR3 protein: CASSHRVRSYGYTF
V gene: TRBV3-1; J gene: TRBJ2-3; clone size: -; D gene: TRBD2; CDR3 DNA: TGTGCCAGCGGGAAGCGGGAGTCGAAAGATACGCAGTATTTT; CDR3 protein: CASGKRESKDTQYF
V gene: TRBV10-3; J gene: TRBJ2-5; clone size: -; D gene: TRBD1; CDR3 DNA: TGTGCCATCAGCCCCCGGGACAGGGGAGAGACCCAGTACTTC; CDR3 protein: CAISPRDRGETQYF
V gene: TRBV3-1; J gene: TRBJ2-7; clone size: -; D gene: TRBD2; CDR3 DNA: TGTGCCAGCAGCCAATGGGGGGGACTAGCGGGCAAGTTCACCTACGAGCAGTACTTC; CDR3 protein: CASSQWGGLAGKFTYEQYF
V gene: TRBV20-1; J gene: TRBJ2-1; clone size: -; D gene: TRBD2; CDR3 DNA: TGCAGTGCTACTAGCGGGGTGACCTACAATGAGCAGTTCTTC; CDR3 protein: CSATSGVTYNEQFF
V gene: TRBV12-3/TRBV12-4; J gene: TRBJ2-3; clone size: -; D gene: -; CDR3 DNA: TGTGCCAGCAGTTCCGTAGATGCGCAGTATTTT; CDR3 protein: CASSSVDAQYF
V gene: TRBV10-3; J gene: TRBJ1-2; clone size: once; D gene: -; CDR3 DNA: TGTGCCATCAGTGAGACACAGGCTTCCTATGGCTACACCTTC; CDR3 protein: CAISETQASYGYTF
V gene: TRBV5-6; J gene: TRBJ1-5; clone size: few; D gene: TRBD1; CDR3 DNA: TGTGCCAGCAGAAATGACAGGGGGCGAGGTCTCGATCAGCCCCAGCATTTT; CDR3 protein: CASRNDRGRGLDQPQHF
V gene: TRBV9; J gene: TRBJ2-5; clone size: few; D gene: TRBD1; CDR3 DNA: TGTGCCAGCAGCGGCCTAAAGACAGGGGGCGCGGAGACCCAGTACTTC; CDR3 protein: CASSGLKTGGAETQYF
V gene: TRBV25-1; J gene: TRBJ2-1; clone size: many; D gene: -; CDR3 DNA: TGTGCCAGCACCCCAGGACTGGTCAATGAGCAGTTCTTC; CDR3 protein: CASTPGLVNEQFF
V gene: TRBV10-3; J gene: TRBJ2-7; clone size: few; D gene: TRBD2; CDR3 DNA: TGTGCCATCAGTGAGTCGACGGGGAGGACTAGCGGCTACGAGCAGTACTTC; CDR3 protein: CAISESTGRTSGYEQYF
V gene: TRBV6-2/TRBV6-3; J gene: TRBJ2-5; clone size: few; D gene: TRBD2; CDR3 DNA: TGTGCCAGCACCTTCACCCTAGTAGGACTAGCGGAAGAGACCCAGTACTTC; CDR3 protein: CASTFTLVGLAEETQYF
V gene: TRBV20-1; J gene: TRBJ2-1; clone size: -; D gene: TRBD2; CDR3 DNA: TGCAGTGCTAGAGATTCAGCGGGAGAATTCAGCCATGAGCAGTTCTTC; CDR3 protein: CSARDSAGEFSHEQFF